These 11 T cell receptor beta chains were all obtained from the same sample, sequenced in a study of blood T cells in healthy people across ages. Next came a second PCR, run for about 6 to 11 cycles, which used a sample-barcoded 5' primer along with a J-beta primer mix. TCRdb re-called the 5' RACE reads with MiXCR, one entry per CDR3 protein. The sample contains roughly 1,500,000 distinct CDR3 sequences, around 42% of which appear only once. The specimen was blood. Source of these receptors: a woman aged 18-29 years in good health.

This clonotype has a count of ten or more. The chain links TRBV6-6 to TRBJ1-5, with D maybe TRBD1 (5 bases). V was trimmed by 6 bases and J by 2 bases, leaving 11 bases between them. The germline V gene encodes CDR1 MNHNY and CDR2 SVGAGI (reference sequence). There are 14 residues in the CDR3. The CDR3 DNA follows: TGTGCCAGCAGCCGCGGGGGGGGCAATCAGCCCCAGCATTTT. Protein sequence: CASSRGGGNQPQHF.

This chain uses TRBV20-1 with TRBJ2-1, with D possibly TRBD1 on 6 matching bases. V dropped 3 bases and J dropped 3 bases, with 27 bases sitting between them. Germline V gives CDR1 DFQATT, CDR2 SNEGSKA (reference sequence). This CDR3 spans 19 amino acids. CDR3 region: CSASRISGEWRGLYNEQFF. The CDR3 region has the DNA TGCAGTGCTAGCCGCATTTCAGGGGAGTGGAGAGGGCTCTACAATGAGCAGTTCTTC.

The genes are TRBV3-1 and TRBJ2-7, with D perhaps matching TRBD2 (6 bases). The CDR3 is 15 residues long. Germline V gene lookup returns CDR1 LGHDT and CDR2 YNNKEL (reference sequence). The V end was cut by 6 bases, the J end by 0 bases, with 15 bases between. CDR3 sequence: CASSDTGLHSYEQYF. CDR3 nucleotides: TGTGCCAGCAGTGACACGGGACTCCACTCCTACGAGCAGTACTTC.

This clonotype was seen a handful of times. This chain links TRBV29-1 with TRBJ2-5; 11 bases line up with TRBD1. Matching the DNA end better, TRBJ2-7 makes the J call doubtful. CDR3 length equals 15 residues. CDR1 and CDR2 (germline): SQVTM, ANQGSEA. CDR3 in amino acids: CSVARTGGAVYEQYF. The CDR3 coding sequence is TGCAGCGTGGCGCGGACAGGGGGCGCGGTCTACGAGCAGTACTTC.

This clonotype has only a few counts. The V and J genes are TRBV6-1 and TRBJ1-5, with unresolved D. The CDR3 runs to 13 residues. Germline-derived CDR1 and CDR2 are MNHNS and SASEGT. The V and J ends lost 6 bases and 0 bases respectively, with 6 bases between them. The CDR3 region has the DNA TGTGCCAGCAGAGCGAATAGCAATCAGCCCCAGCATTTT. Its protein is CASRANSNQPQHF.

This clonotype was counted between two and nine times. V and J are TRBV20-1 and TRBJ2-5; D is unresolved. CDR1 is DFQATT and CDR2 is SNEGSKA in the germline V gene (reference sequence). With 0 bases removed from V and 11 bases from J, the gap between germline ends came to 10 bases. The CDR3 consists of 11 residues. CDR3 region: CSARENTEQYF. The CDR3 DNA is TGCAGTGCTAGAGAGAATACGGAGCAGTACTTC.

V gene TRBV20-1 combines with J gene TRBJ2-7; TRBD1 aligns across 7 bases. Germline CDR1 DFQATT, CDR2 SNEGSKA (reference sequence). The length of the CDR3 is 14 residues. J lost 5 bases, V lost 0 bases, and 7 bases had no gene match. The CDR3: CSARDLTGTHEQYF. Here the CDR3 DNA reads TGCAGTGCTAGAGACCTGACAGGGACCCACGAGCAGTACTTC.

The chain recombines TRBV24-1 with TRBJ2-1, with 12 bases lining up with TRBD2. The V and J ends lost 4 bases and 7 bases, in that order; junction bases with no gene match: 7. CDR3 size: 16 residues. The germline V gene encodes CDR1 KGHDR and CDR2 SFDVKD. The CDR3 sequence: CATSESSGGALNEQFF. In DNA, the CDR3 is TGTGCCACCAGTGAGTCTAGCGGGGGGGCGTTAAATGAGCAGTTCTTC.

In the case of this clonotype: A read error may explain this, as a much larger clone is one base away. J is TRBJ2-7 and V is TRBV5-1, with D possibly TRBD2 on 6 matching bases. V was pared by 4 bases and J by 6 bases, with 17 bases between. CDR1 and CDR2 from the germline V gene are SGHRS and YFSETQ. This CDR3 spans 14 amino acids. The chain's CDR3 is CASSVQTTSSEQYF. The CDR3 nucleotides read TGCGCCAGCAGCGTGCAAACCACTAGCAGCGAGCAGTACTTC.

This chain joins TRBV6-6 and TRBJ1-6; possible D gene TRBD1, 5 bases. The CDR3 runs to 12 residues. V dropped 8 bases and J dropped 12 bases, with 14 bases sitting between them. CDR1 MNHNY and CDR2 SVGAGI come from the germline V gene (reference sequence). This CDR3 reads CASGTGGKPLHF. The CDR3 nucleotides read TGTGCCAGCGGCACGGGGGGGAAACCCCTCCACTTT.

This clonotype was observed once. The chain links TRBV29-1 to TRBJ1-3; D is unclear. The CDR3 has 10 residues. Trimming removed 4 bases at V and 8 bases at J, with 6 bases between. CDR1 SQVTM and CDR2 ANQGSEA come from the germline V gene. The CDR3 spells CSVVRDTIYF. In DNA form, the CDR3 reads TGCAGCGTTGTTCGAGACACCATATATTTT.